One and the same sample provided the 4 T cell receptor beta chains below, sequenced in a study of blood T cell repertoires in COVID-19. Clones were read by immunoSEQ multiplex PCR, and TCRdb kept only the in-frame ones, dropping some. In the table there are 200,000 or so clones, 88% of which are singletons. Sequencing was done on a sample of peripheral blood. The receptors shown here come from an older woman with acute or convalescent COVID-19.

This clone was picked up one time. The chain recombines TRBV18 with TRBJ2-6, with D possibly TRBD2 on 5 matching bases. Trimming removed 4 bases from V and 0 bases from J, with 16 bases in between. Looked up from germline, CDR1 is KGHSH and CDR2 is LQKENI. This CDR3 has 18 amino acids. The CDR3 coding sequence is TGTGCCAGCTCACTATTGGGTCTTGAGGGCTCTGGGGCCAACGTCCTGACTTTC. This sequence encodes CASSLLGLEGSGANVLTF.

The table lists this clone with a few counts. This chain joins TRBV7-2 and TRBJ2-7, with 15 positions matching TRBD2. Germline V gene data show CDR1 as SGHTA and CDR2 as FQGNSA. Trimming took 5 bases from V and 6 from J; bases not matched to a gene: 14. The CDR3 consists of 18 residues. The CDR3 sequence: CASSGRTSGRALAGEQYF. The CDR3 DNA follows: TGTGCCAGCAGCGGCAGGACTAGCGGGAGGGCCCTAGCTGGCGAGCAGTACTTC.

With regard to this clone: The sample contains more than one DNA sequence encoding this CDR3. The chain combines TRBV7-9 with TRBJ1-2; D uncertain. Germline-derived CDR1 and CDR2 are SEHNR and FQNEAQ (reference sequence). The CDR3 runs 13 residues. V was cut by 2 bases and J by 4 bases, with 8 bases left in between. In nucleotides, the CDR3 is TGTGCCAGCAGCTTAAGAGGAGGCTATGGCTACACCTTC. Its protein is CASSLRGGYGYTF.

The chain recombines TRBV7-2 with TRBJ2-2; TRBD2 agrees at 9 bases. The trim removed 5 bases at V and 0 bases at J, leaving 7 bases unmatched. Germline V gene data show CDR1 as SGHTA and CDR2 as FQGNSA. CDR3 size: 17 residues. The CDR3 protein is CASSPWASGANTGELFF. The CDR3 DNA reads as TGTGCCAGCAGCCCGTGGGCTAGCGGGGCGAACACCGGGGAGCTGTTTTTT.